The clone carrying this T cell receptor (beta chain) was seen just once. Here the CDR3 omits its conserved ending phenylalanine or tryptophan, so a read error is the likely source. This specimen comes from a study of CD8 T cells in Susac syndrome. Germline V CDR1 and CDR2: SGDLS, YYNGEE. The CDR3 loop spans 16 amino acids. After removal of 0 bases from V and 2 bases from J, the junction contained 4 bases not matched to a gene. When the RNA was reverse transcribed, random hexamers were used with an input of about 0.5 to 1 ug. Across 54 Vbeta and 13 Jbeta, immunoSEQ multiplex PCR amplified TCR beta CDR3. One entry per CDR3 protein results from TCRdb running MiXCR on the immunoSEQ multiplex PCR reads. Here the sample spans around 170,000 distinct CDR3 sequences, 95% being singletons. TCR beta sequencing covered blood CD8+ and CD4+ T cells. Negative isolation yielded CD8+ and CD4+ T cells; FACS enriched TEMRA cells.

The chain recombines TRBV9 with TRBJ2-1; TRBD2 matches 8 bases. The sample comprised CD4+ T cells from PBMCs. The TCR comes from a human donor with Susac syndrome. The DNA for the CDR3 is TGTGCCAGCAGCGTAGGCGGGGGGATCGCCTACAATGAGCAGTTCGTC. Translation gives CASSVGGGIAYNEQFV.